This T cell receptor (beta chain) was sequenced in a study of yellow fever vaccine responses in identical twins. Study findings and constraints: Vaccine-induced T cell responses in twins were reportedly observed to appear partly convergent, partly personalized.

Via MiXCR, TCRdb re-called the RT-PCR reads, giving one row per CDR3 protein. The repertoire holds about 2,800 distinct CDR3 sequences, with 75% to 90% as singletons. The CDR3 has 11 residues. Germline V gene lookup returns CDR1 ENHRY and CDR2 SYGVKD. Trimming shortened V by 6 bases and J by 1 base, and 3 bases separated the two germline ends. Note on this clonotype: Its antigen is unknown.

V usage is TRBV10-3 and J usage is TRBJ1-1; D is unresolved. Here the sequenced sample was T cells from blood (PBMCs), unsorted or a sorted subset (not recorded which), taken before or after yellow fever vaccination (not recorded which). This TCR was recovered from a female donor who received the yellow fever vaccine. The CDR3 nucleotides read TGTGCCATCAGGCAGAACACTGAAGCTTTCTTT. It yields the protein CAIRQNTEAFF.